The sequence of this T cell receptor beta chain was determined in a study of T cells in Graves' hyperthyroidism and ophthalmopathy. Findings of the study overall: Most clonotypes expanded in the thyroid (above 0.001) were also present in blood. Ophthalmopathy could be told apart from stable hyperthyroidism with a 13 V-J model.

Using RNA transcripts as the source, TCR beta CDR3 regions were amplified. HTBI primers drove first-round RT-PCR of the TCR CDR3. TCRdb re-derived calls from the multiplex PCR reads in MiXCR, one entry per CDR3 protein. Of 200,000 or so distinct CDR3 sequences in the sample, 17% are singletons; the top ten hold 40% to 65%. This clonotype was counted at least ten times. Its antigen is as yet unknown. Lactation, pregnancy, other autoimmune disease or uncontrolled infection excluded patients. Trimming took off 6 bases at V and 8 bases at J, with 11 bases between the two ends. Germline V gene data show CDR1 as SGHNT and CDR2 as YENEEA. CDR3 length: 13 amino acids.

The TCR was taken from a woman aged 45-65 years with Graves' hyperthyroidism. The J gene is TRBJ1-6, the V gene TRBV11-3, with unresolved D. Sequencing was performed on blood. For the CDR3, the DNA is TGTGCCAGCAGATCTCCCGGCGATTCACCCCTCCACTTT. It yields the protein CASRSPGDSPLHF.